This T cell receptor (beta chain) came from a study of blood T cell repertoires in COVID-19. Per the original methods: Amplified reference gene primers provided the basis for estimating nucleated cell counts. The protocol was immunoSEQ multiplex PCR, while the TCRdb copy is restricted to in-frame clones and leaves out a portion. The V and J calls and clone size are taken from that table; D and trimming were inferred from the DNA. The sample consists of 150,000 to 200,000 clones, more than 70% of them appearing once. Sequenced material: peripheral blood. This clonotype originated in a man aged 40-55 years with active or convalescent COVID-19.

For the CDR3, the DNA is TGTGCCAGTAGTCCTGGACCAGGGAGGGATCAGCCCCAGCATTTT. Translated, it gives CASSPGPGRDQPQHF. The chain uses TRBV19 and TRBJ1-5; a possible D gene is TRBD1 (5 bases). The CDR3 spans 15 residues. The V end was cut by 5 bases, the J end by 5 bases, with 16 bases between. Germline-derived CDR1 and CDR2 are LNHDA and SQIVND (reference sequence).